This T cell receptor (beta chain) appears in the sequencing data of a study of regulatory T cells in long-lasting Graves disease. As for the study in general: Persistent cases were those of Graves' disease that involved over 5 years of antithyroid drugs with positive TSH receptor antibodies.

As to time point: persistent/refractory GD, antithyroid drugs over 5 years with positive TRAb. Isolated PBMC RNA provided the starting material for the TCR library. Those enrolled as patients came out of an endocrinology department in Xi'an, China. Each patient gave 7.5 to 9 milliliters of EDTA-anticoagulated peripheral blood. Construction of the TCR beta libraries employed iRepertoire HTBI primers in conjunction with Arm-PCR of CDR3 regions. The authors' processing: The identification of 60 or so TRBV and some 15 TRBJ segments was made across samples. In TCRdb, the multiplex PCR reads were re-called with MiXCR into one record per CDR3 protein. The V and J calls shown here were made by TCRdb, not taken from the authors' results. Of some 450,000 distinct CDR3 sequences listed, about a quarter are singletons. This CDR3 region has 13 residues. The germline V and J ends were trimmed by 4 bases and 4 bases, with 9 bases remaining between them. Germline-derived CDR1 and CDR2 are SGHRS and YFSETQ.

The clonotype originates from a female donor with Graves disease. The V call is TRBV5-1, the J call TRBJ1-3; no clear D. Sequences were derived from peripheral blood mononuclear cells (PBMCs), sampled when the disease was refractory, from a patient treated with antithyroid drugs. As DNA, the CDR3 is TGCGCCAGCAGCATTGCAAGGGGAAACACCATATATTTT. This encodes CASSIARGNTIYF.